A single sample gave rise to the 21 T cell receptor delta chains below, sequenced in a study of gamma-delta T cells after stem cell transplantation. TCRdb called clones from the RT-PCR reads again using CATT. The sample records over 1,000 delta-chain clones, around 8.8% being singletons. The sequencing input was gamma-delta T cells. Receptors originate from a human donor. It is not recorded whose cells these are; they may come from a transplant donor.

Remarks on this clone: This DNA's translation differs at residue 6 from TCRdb's protein, which comes from a much larger clone; a read error is likely, and the protein shown is translated from the DNA. This chain uses TRDV2 with TRDJ1; either TRDD2 or TRDD3 may supply D (7 bases each). Germline CDR1 and CDR2: GEAIGNYY and EKD. The CDR3 sequence is 21 residues long. With 3 bases removed from V and 0 bases from J, the gap between germline ends came to 31 bases. The CDR3 reads CACDPVPTGDTGDPYTDKLIF. The CDR3 region has the DNA TGTGCCTGTGACCCTGTTCCTACTGGGGACACGGGGGACCCGTACACCGATAAACTCATCTTT.

The chain has TRDV2 and TRDJ1; 12 bases map to TRDD3. The CDR3 is made up of 16 amino acids. Germline CDR1 GEAIGNYY, CDR2 EKD. The trim removed 3 bases at V and 5 bases at J, leaving 9 bases unmatched. CDR3 in amino acids: CACDALLGDTLDKLIF. CDR3 nucleotides: TGTGCCTGTGACGCTTTACTGGGGGATACACTTGATAAACTCATCTTT.

Concerning this clone itself: Other DNA sequences in this specimen translate into the identical CDR3. V usage is TRDV2 and J usage is TRDJ1; 11 nucleotides align to TRDD3. Germline CDR1 GEAIGNYY, CDR2 EKD. The CDR3 length is 17 residues. V shed 3 bases and J 2 bases; nucleotides not matched to a gene: 10. The CDR3 sequence is CACDSLLGDTETDKLIF. In DNA, the CDR3 is TGTGCCTGTGACTCCCTCCTGGGGGATACCGAAACCGATAAACTCATCTTT.

Regarding this clone: The protein recorded in TCRdb matches a much larger clone and deviates from this DNA's translation at residue 5, suggesting a read error; the protein here is obtained by translating the DNA. The chain is built from TRDV2 and TRDJ1; 13 nucleotides agree with TRDD3. V lost 3 bases to trimming and J lost 3 bases; unmatched junction nucleotides: 3. Germline assignment: CDR1 GEAIGNYY and CDR2 EKD. This CDR3 region has 15 residues. The CDR3 DNA reads TGTGCCTGTGACCAACTGGGGGATACGGCCGATAAACTCATCTTT. Its translation: CACDQLGDTADKLIF.

The V call is TRDV2, the J call TRDJ1, with D unresolved. Per germline, CDR1 GEAIGNYY and CDR2 EKD. This CDR3 comprises 14 residues. Trimming cost V 0 bases and J 3 bases, with 10 bases left between them. The CDR3 loop is CACDTLRGPDKLIF. CDR3 nucleotide sequence: TGTGCCTGTGACACCCTTCGAGGTCCCGATAAACTCATCTTT.

On this clone itself: TCRdb's protein for this DNA is that of a much larger clone and differs from the translation at residue 12, likely a read error; the protein shown is the DNA translation. CDR3 sequence (DNA): TGTGCCTGTGACCCGTTATGGGGGATACAGTACGCCGATAAACTCATCTTT. Amino acid sequence: CACDPLWGIQYADKLIF. The chain uses TRDV2 and TRDJ1; TRDD3 matches 10 bases. The CDR3 totals 17 residues. Germline lookup yields CDR1 GEAIGNYY and CDR2 EKD. With 3 bases clipped from V and 3 bases from J, the junction kept 12 bases outside the gene matches.

This clone came up a few times. TCRdb's listed protein matches a much larger clone and diverges from this DNA's translation at residue 5, likely through a read error; the protein shown comes from the DNA. CDR3 coding DNA: TGTGCCTGTGACCCACTGGGGGATCACGATAAACTCATCTTT. Translation: CACDPLGDHDKLIF. The chain is built from TRDV2 and TRDJ1; 10 bases agree with TRDD3. This CDR3 region has 14 residues. The V gene end was trimmed by 3 bases and the J gene end by 4 bases; junction bases not matched to a gene: 4. Germline V lookup: CDR1 GEAIGNYY, CDR2 EKD.

This clone has a handful of counts. A read error likely explains this, since a far larger clone differs by one base. The identical CDR3 is also encoded by other nucleotide sequences in the sample. The chain is built from TRDV2 and TRDJ1; 9 nucleotides match TRDD3. Germline CDR1 reads GEAIGNYY; CDR2 reads EKD. V lost 3 bases, J lost 0 bases, and 22 bases stayed unmatched. The CDR3 spans 21 residues. In DNA, the CDR3 is TGTGCCTGTGACCCCCTGCCCGACCCTGGGGGATCTCGGAGGCACACCGATAAACTCATCTTT. This sequence encodes CACDPLPDPGGSRRHTDKLIF.

This clone was picked up a small number of times. This probably arose from a read error, given a far larger clone one base away. V and J are TRDV2 and TRDJ1; 9 bases agree with TRDD3. The CDR3 extends over 21 amino acids. Losses at the gene ends were 5 bases for V and 0 bases for J; bases not matched to a gene: 24. Per the germline V gene, CDR1 is GEAIGNYY and CDR2 is EKD. The CDR3 DNA reads TGTGCCTGTGGCCCTCTGCCCGACCCTGGGGGATCTCGGAGGCACACCGATAAACTCATCTTT. Translated: CACGPLPDPGGSRRHTDKLIF.

By share of the sample, this clone is large. This chain links TRDV2 with TRDJ1, with 13 bases fitting TRDD3. The germline gives CDR1 GEAIGNYY, CDR2 EKD. Germline trimming cut 3 bases from V and 2 bases from J; bases unmatched to any gene: 11. The CDR3 covers 18 residues. The CDR3 DNA reads TGTGCCTGTGACGGGGTTTTACTGGGGGATACGTGGACCGATAAACTCATCTTT. This encodes CACDGVLLGDTWTDKLIF.

The chain joins TRDV2 to TRDJ1; 7 bases align to TRDD3. There are 21 residues in the CDR3. After removal of 0 bases from V and 11 bases from J, the junction contained 32 bases not matched to a gene. Germline CDR1 and CDR2: GEAIGNYY and EKD. In DNA form, the CDR3 reads TGTGCCTGTGACACCGTGGCTTCTCCACGTACTGGGGACCCCATTTCTTCGCGCCTCATCTTT. Amino acid sequence: CACDTVASPRTGDPISSRLIF.

About this clone itself: This sequence is one base from a far larger clone and is likely a read error. The same CDR3 can be traced to other DNA sequences in this sample. The chain uses TRDV2 and TRDJ1; 13 bases are a match to TRDD3. The CDR3 contains 15 residues. From germline, CDR1 is GEAIGNYY and CDR2 EKD. CDR3 DNA: TGTGCATGTGACAAACTGGGGGATACGGCCGATAAACTCATCTTT. Its translation is CACDKLGDTADKLIF.

In this sample, this clone turned up a few times. This probably arose from a read error, given a far larger clone one base away. In the same sample, other DNA sequences code for this CDR3. This sequence joins TRDV2 and TRDJ1, with TRDD3 matching 12 bases. Looked up from germline, CDR1 is GEAIGNYY and CDR2 is EKD. CDR3 length equals 23 residues. V was clipped by 0 bases and J by 2 bases; unmatched bases: 24. CDR3 bases: TGTGCCTGTGACACCGTTGTTCGGGCTGGGGGATACGAGACGTACACCAATACCGATAAACTCATCTTT. Residues: CACDTVVRAGGYETYTNTDKLIF.

This clone was detected only a few times. This rearrangement joins TRDV2 to TRDJ1, with D perhaps matching TRDD3 (5 bases). Trimming left V 3 bases short and J 5 bases short, with 15 bases between. The CDR3 spans 14 residues. CDR1 GEAIGNYY and CDR2 EKD come from the germline V gene. The CDR3 is CACDAVGMGDKLIF. CDR3 DNA sequence: TGTGCCTGTGACGCCGTCGGGATGGGTGATAAACTCATCTTT.

This clone rates as large (0.1 to 1%). For the CDR3, the DNA is TGTGCCTGTGACACGCTTACCCGTAACACCGATAAACTCATCTTT. Translated: CACDTLTRNTDKLIF. The chain has TRDV2 and TRDJ1, with D unresolved. CDR1 GEAIGNYY and CDR2 EKD come from the germline V gene. This CDR3 spans 15 amino acids. The V end was cut by 1 base, the J end by 0 bases, with 11 bases between.

As regards this clone: This sample includes further DNA sequences coding for the same CDR3. This rearrangement joins TRDV2 to TRDJ3; 7 positions agree with TRDD3. Trimming cost V 0 bases and J 3 bases; bases outside gene matches: 7. Germline V gives CDR1 GEAIGNYY, CDR2 EKD. The CDR3 has 18 amino acids. As DNA, the CDR3 is TGTGCCTGTGACACCGTAGGGGATAGCAGCTGGGACACCCGACAGATGTTTTTC. This codes for CACDTVGDSSWDTRQMFF.

The chain uses TRDV2 and TRDJ1; D may be TRDD3 (5 bases). V lost 0 bases and J 0 bases, leaving 25 bases between the germline ends. Germline loops: CDR1 GEAIGNYY, CDR2 EKD. The CDR3 length is 20 residues. The CDR3 protein is CACDTILPSPGREYTDKLIF. Here the CDR3 DNA reads TGTGCCTGTGACACCATCCTCCCGTCCCCGGGGAGGGAGTACACCGATAAACTCATCTTT.

This clone was seen a handful of times. V gene TRDV2 combines with J gene TRDJ1, with D possibly being TRDD2 or TRDD3 (5 bases each). V lost 0 bases and J 7 bases, leaving 38 bases between the germline ends. Per the germline V gene, CDR1 is GEAIGNYY and CDR2 is EKD. The CDR3 spans 22 residues. The CDR3 reads CACDTVTPTLGLLPDRLSKLIF. CDR3 coding DNA: TGTGCCTGTGACACCGTAACCCCTACCCTGGGTCTGCTCCCCGATCGGCTGTCTAAACTCATCTTT.

On this clone: The protein that TCRdb holds for this DNA derives from a much larger clone and differs from the translated DNA at residue 3, which likely indicates a read error; the protein shown here is translated from the DNA. The chain couples TRDV2 to TRDJ1; 13 nucleotides agree with TRDD3. Looked up from germline, CDR1 is GEAIGNYY and CDR2 is EKD. The CDR3 is 18 residues long. DNA of the CDR3: TGTGCCGGTGACACGCTGAACTGGGGGATACGCGGTCCCGATAAACTCATCTTT. Its translation is CAGDTLNWGIRGPDKLIF.

Comments on this clone: TCRdb's listed protein matches a much larger clone and diverges from this DNA's translation at residue 13, likely through a read error; the protein shown comes from the DNA. The gene calls are TRDV2 and TRDJ1; 10 bases fit TRDD3. The germline V gene encodes CDR1 GEAIGNYY and CDR2 EKD. CDR3 size: 14 residues. Here the CDR3 reads CACDSLGDRDKLTF. The DNA for the CDR3 is TGTGCCTGTGACTCACTGGGGGATCGGGATAAACTCACCTTT.

This clone has a handful of counts. With only one base between it and a far larger clone, this is likely a read error. The gene calls are TRDV2 and TRDJ3, with 13 positions matching TRDD3. This CDR3 is 25 amino acids long. J gave up 0 bases and V 0 bases, and 19 bases lay outside the gene matches. Germline assignment: CDR1 GEAIGNYY and CDR2 EKD. The CDR3 spells CACDTMGTGGYAPNPRSWDTRQMFF. The CDR3 nucleotides are TGTGCCTGTGACACCATGGGTACTGGGGGATACGCCCCCAATCCCCGCTCCTGGGACACCCGACAGATGTTTTTC.